This T cell receptor (beta chain) is drawn from a study of OX40 agonist ivuxolimab in advanced cancers. A word on this clone: Its antigen is as yet unknown.

Drawing of blood for sampling happened at baseline, at cycle 4 day 1, and at cycle 7 day 1. Study findings and constraints: More expanded clones were found, on average, in CD8+ than in CD4+ T cells.

The protocol was immunoSEQ multiplex PCR, while the TCRdb copy is restricted to in-frame clones and leaves out a portion. Of tens of thousands of clones in the sample, about nine tenths were seen once. Sequenced material: CD4+ or CD8+ T cells sorted from blood, taken in a trial of the OX40 agonist ivuxolimab. This receptor was obtained from an adult with an advanced solid tumor such as melanoma, head and neck, liver or kidney cancer.

The CDR3 sequence is CASSQDWQGSEQYF. CDR3 coding DNA: TGCGCCAGCAGCCAAGATTGGCAGGGATCCGAGCAGTACTTC. This chain connects TRBV4-1 to TRBJ2-7, with D possibly matching TRBD1 (5 bases). The CDR3 has 14 residues. Per the germline V gene, CDR1 is MGHRA and CDR2 is YSYEKL. Trimming shortened V by 0 bases and J by 6 bases, and 12 bases separated the two germline ends.